The clone carrying this T cell receptor beta chain appeared once. The antigen is unknown. The record originates from a study of T cells in Graves' hyperthyroidism and ophthalmopathy. The study, taken as a whole, reports: Most thyroid clonotypes expanded above 0.001 were also detected in blood.

Clinicians diagnosed patients from clinical symptoms, serum thyroxine and TRAb, thyroid ultrasound and orbital computed tomography. Per the germline V gene, CDR1 is SGDLS and CDR2 is YYNGEE. This CDR3 is built from 15 residues. Trimming cost V 3 bases and J 5 bases; bases outside gene matches: 9. Amplified TCR beta CDR3 regions derived from RNA transcripts. The HTBI primer set was used in a first-round RT-PCR of the TCR CDR3. TCRdb reprocessed the multiplex PCR reads via MiXCR and lists one record per CDR3 protein. The sample yields about 290,000 distinct CDR3 sequences, roughly 19% seen once. The rearrangement uses TRBV9 and TRBJ2-5, with TRBD1 matching over 8 bases. Source material: blood. The receptor was derived from a man aged 50 to 60 with Graves' ophthalmopathy. The CDR3 DNA sequence: TGTGCCAGCAGCGGACAGGGGAAGGACTGGGAGACCCAGTACTTC. As protein: CASSGQGKDWETQYF. Drawing the rest from reference TRBV9 and TRBJ2-5, the complete variable domain is DSGVTQTPKHLITATGQRVTLRCSPRSGDLSVYWYQQSLDQGLQFLIQYYNGEERAKGNILERFSAQQFPDLHSELNLSSLELGDSALYFCASSGQGKDWETQYFGPGTRLLVL.